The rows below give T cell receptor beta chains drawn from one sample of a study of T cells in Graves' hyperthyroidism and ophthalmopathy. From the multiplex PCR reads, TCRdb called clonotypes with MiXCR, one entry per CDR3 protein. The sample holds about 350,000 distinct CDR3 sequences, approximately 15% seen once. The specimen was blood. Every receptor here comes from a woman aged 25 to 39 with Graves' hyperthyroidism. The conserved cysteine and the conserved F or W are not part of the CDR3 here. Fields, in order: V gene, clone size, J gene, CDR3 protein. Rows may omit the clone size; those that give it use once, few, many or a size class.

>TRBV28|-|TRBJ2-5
ASTSPGGETQY
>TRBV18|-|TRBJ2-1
ASSPRLAQAYNEQF
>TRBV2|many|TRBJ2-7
ASRGAGVGNYEQY
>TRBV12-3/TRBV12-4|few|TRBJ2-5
ASKTENNGQGGQETQY
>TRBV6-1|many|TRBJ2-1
ASRTSGRVGEQF
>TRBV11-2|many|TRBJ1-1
ASSLLLGRRGTEAF
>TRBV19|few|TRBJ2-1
ASSPTVYNEQF
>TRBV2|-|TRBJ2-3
ASSLNLGRGTDTQY
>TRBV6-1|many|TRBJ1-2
ASSSYGDLGGYT
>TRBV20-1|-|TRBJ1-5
SAREGGGGAEQPQH
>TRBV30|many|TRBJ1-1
AWGYSSLNTEAF
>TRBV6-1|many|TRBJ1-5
ASSAGQSSNQPQH
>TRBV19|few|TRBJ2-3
ASSGLGQSTQY
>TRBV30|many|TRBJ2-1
AWSVLAEQF
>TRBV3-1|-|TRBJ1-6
ASSQVRGDGNSPLH
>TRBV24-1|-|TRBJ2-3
ATDMGAGGPDTQY
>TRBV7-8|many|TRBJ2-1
ASSLASSGSYNEQF
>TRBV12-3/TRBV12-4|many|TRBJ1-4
ASSLIAATNEKLF
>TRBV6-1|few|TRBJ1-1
ASSGTWIGAF
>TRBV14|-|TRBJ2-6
ASSQDLFLGGCLRRASGANVLT
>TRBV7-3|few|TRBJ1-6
ASSLTGQGGSPLH
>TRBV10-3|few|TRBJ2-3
AIRSGTGDTQY
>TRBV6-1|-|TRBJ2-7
ASSRPGTSVYEQY
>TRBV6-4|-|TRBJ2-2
ASLNSTSGSFTGELF
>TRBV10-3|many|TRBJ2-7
AISPTEDYEQY
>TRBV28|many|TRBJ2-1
ASSLFNEQF
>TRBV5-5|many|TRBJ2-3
ASSLEGAGEDADTQY
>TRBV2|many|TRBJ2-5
ASSESRRETQY
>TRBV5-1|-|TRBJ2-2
ASSLAPSTNTGELF
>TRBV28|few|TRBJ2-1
TSSPRAGLKGVYNEQF
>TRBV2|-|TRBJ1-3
ASSESGVTIY
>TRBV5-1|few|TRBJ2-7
ASSLMGASYEQY
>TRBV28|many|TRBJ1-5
ASSLLRGIGQPQH
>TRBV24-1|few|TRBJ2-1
ATSEWTSESEQF
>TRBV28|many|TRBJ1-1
ASRRRLNTEAF
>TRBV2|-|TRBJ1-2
ASSPPDENYGYT
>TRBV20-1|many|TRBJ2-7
SPVGGTGSYEQY
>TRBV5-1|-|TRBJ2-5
ASSPGHQETQY
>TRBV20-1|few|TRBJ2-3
SARVASGYTDTQY
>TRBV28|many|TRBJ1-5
ASSLWGPDQPQH
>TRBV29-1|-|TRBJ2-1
SSPGSGRVNEQF
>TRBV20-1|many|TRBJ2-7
SASPFDYEQY
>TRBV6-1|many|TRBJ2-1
ASSPRGLGVNEQF
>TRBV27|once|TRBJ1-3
ASSTGLKYTIY
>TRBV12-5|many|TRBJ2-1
ASGLTTSGSWGEQF
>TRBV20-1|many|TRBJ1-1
SAVGQTLEAF
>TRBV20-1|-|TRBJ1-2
SARPMPGDYGYT
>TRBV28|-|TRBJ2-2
ASSLPYRGPGELF
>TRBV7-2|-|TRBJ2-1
ASSFSSAGPSYNEQF
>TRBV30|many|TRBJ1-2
AWRLGAIYT
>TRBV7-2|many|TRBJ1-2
ASSSNKGYGYT
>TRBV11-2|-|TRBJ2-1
ASSLGSGVEQF
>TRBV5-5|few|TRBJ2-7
ASSPFCEQY
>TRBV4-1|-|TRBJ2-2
ASSPPFWGLAGPGELF
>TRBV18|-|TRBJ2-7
ASPSRDEQY
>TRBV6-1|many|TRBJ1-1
ASSYAAWYTEAF
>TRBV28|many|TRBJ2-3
ASSPRDRSHTQY
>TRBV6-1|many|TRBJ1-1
ASSEGLSGQGTLRTEAF
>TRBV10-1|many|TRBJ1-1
ASSDFLGKAF